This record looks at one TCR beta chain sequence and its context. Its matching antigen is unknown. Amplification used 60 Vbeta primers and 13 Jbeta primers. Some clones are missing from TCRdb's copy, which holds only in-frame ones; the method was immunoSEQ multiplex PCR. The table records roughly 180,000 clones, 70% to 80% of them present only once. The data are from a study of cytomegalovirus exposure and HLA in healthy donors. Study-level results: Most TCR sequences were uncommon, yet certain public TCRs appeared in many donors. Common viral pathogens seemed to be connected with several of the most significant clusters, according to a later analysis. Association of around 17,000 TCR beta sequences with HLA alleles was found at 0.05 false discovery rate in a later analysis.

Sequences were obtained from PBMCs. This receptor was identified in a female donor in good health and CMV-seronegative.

CDR3 in amino acids: CASSSGTSAPNEQFF. The CDR3 coding sequence is TGTGCCAGCAGCTCCGGGACTAGCGCCCCCAATGAGCAGTTCTTC. The chain has TRBV5-4 and TRBJ2-1, with 10 bases aligning to TRBD2. J was trimmed by 6 bases and V by 3 bases; bases with no gene match: 6. The germline gives CDR1 SGHNT, CDR2 YYREEE (reference sequence). The CDR3 contains 15 residues.